This TCR beta chain is from a study of shared clonotypes between healthy human individuals. Genomic DNA from each subset was divided evenly over several immunoSEQ plates. Study processing details: ImmunoSEQ yielded junction-only sequences lacking quality scores, so filtering differed. Data came from immunoSEQ multiplex PCR; TCRdb stores just in-frame clones and leaves some out. V and J calls and clone size come straight from that table; D and trimming were deduced from the DNA. This repertoire shows some 2.1 million clones, approximately 95% found once; its top ten account for 0.13%. CDR1 is MNHEY and CDR2 is SMNVEV in the germline V gene (reference sequence). The CDR3 is 17 residues long. V dropped 0 bases and J dropped 8; count of bases not matched to a gene: 10.

The TCR comes from a man younger than 35 in good health. The source material was naive CD4+ T cells sorted from blood. The subset denotes: CD45RA+ positively selected. This rearrangement joins TRBV27 to TRBJ1-4, with 9 nucleotides matching TRBD1. CDR3 nucleotide sequence: TGTGCCAGCAGTTTATCGAGAGTCGGACAGGGGCGGGAAAAACTGTTTTTT. This sequence encodes CASSLSRVGQGREKLFF.